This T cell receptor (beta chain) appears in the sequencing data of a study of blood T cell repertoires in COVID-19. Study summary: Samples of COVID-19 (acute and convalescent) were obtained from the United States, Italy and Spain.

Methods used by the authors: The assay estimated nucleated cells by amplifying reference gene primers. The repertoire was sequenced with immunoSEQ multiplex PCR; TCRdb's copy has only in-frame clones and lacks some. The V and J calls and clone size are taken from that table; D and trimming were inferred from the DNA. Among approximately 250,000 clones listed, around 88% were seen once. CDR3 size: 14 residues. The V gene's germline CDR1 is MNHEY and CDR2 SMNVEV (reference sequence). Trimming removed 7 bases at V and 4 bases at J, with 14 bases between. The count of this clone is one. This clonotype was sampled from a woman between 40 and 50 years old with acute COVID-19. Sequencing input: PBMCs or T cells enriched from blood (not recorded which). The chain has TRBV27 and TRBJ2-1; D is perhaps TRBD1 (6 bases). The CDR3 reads CASKLQDRYNEQFF. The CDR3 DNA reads TGTGCCAGCAAACTACAGGACAGATACAATGAGCAGTTCTTC.